A selection of T cell receptor beta chains follows, all from one sample in a study of CD8+ T cells in alopecia areata. The table came from immunoSEQ multiplex PCR; TCRdb's copy has only in-frame clones and leaves some out. The profile shows roughly 190,000 clones, roughly three fifths of them singletons. This specimen was CD4+ T cells sorted from blood, taken at week 4, from a patient treated with tofacitinib. These TCRs come from a human donor with alopecia areata. CDR3s include the opening cysteine and the closing phenylalanine or tryptophan. The D gene is left open where the match is weak. Size is stated for part of the rows, as once, few or many counts, or as a class when the clone is expanded.

j_call,clone_size,v_call,d_call,cdr3_aa,cdr3_nt
TRBJ2-1,-,TRBV9,TRBD2,CASSVDQRGMGEQFF,TGTGCCAGCAGCGTAGACCAGCGGGGTATGGGGGAGCAGTTCTTC
TRBJ2-7,few,TRBV30,-,CAWRRDSPTGGLEQYF,TGTGCCTGGAGAAGGGACAGCCCCACCGGGGGTCTCGAGCAGTACTTC
TRBJ2-3,few,TRBV11-2,-,CASSPLGDSTDTQYF,TGTGCCAGCAGCCCCTTGGGGGATAGCACAGATACGCAGTATTTT
TRBJ2-5,few,TRBV11-2,-,CASSFGQRETQYF,TGTGCCAGCAGCTTTGGACAGAGAGAGACCCAGTACTTC
TRBJ2-7,-,TRBV4-3,-,CASSQDITPAPEQYF,TGCGCCAGCAGCCAAGATATCACCCCAGCTCCCGAGCAGTACTTC
TRBJ2-2,once,TRBV30,-,CAWRIQGTGELFF,TGTGCCTGGAGGATACAGGGAACCGGGGAGCTGTTTTTT
TRBJ1-2,-,TRBV25-1,-,CASGGVWDGYTF,TGTGCCAGCGGGGGGGTATGGGATGGCTACACCTTC
TRBJ2-1,-,TRBV7-8,-,CASSLIGLGWDNEQFF,TGTGCCAGCAGCTTAATCGGTCTGGGGTGGGACAATGAGCAGTTCTTC
TRBJ2-2,medium-sized,TRBV7-2,-,CASSLDQSGTGELFF,TGTGCCAGCAGCTTAGACCAGTCGGGCACCGGGGAGCTGTTTTTT
TRBJ2-7,-,TRBV30,TRBD2,CAWRAGRGAEQYF,TGTGCCTGGAGAGCGGGAAGAGGGGCGGAGCAGTACTTC
TRBJ2-2,-,TRBV7-2,TRBD2,CASITGRAGELFF,TGTGCCAGCATAACCGGGAGGGCCGGGGAGCTGTTTTTT
TRBJ1-2,-,TRBV6-5,TRBD1,CASRTGTGGFYGYTF,TGTGCCAGCAGAACCGGGACAGGGGGATTCTATGGCTACACCTTC
TRBJ2-5,-,TRBV29-1,TRBD2,CSISRGPGGYQETQYF,TGCAGCATCTCCCGGGGCCCCGGGGGGTACCAAGAGACCCAGTACTTC